The 18 T cell receptor beta chains given below trace back to one sample, sequenced in a study of human T cells and chemical hapten exposure. TCRdb used MiXCR to reprocess the RACE reads, holding one entry per CDR3 protein. The repertoire holds 85,000 to 100,000 distinct CDR3 sequences, with 25% to 35% as singletons. This sample's time point: patch test 3, about 24 weeks after DPC sensitization. Treatment here: therapeutic diphenylcyclopropenone sensitization with weekly scalp DPC. The material was whole blood, obtained in connection with sensitization to the hapten diphenylcyclopropenone (DPC). These receptors all stem from a middle-aged man with alopecia areata. Some clones in this sample may be carry-over from other donors' samples.

V gene TRBV20-1 combines with J gene TRBJ1-1; D is possibly TRBD1 (6 bases). The CDR3 has 13 amino acids. The V end lost 3 bases, the J end lost 4 bases, and 12 bases lay between the germline ends. The germline CDR1 and CDR2 sequences are DFQATT and SNEGSKA (reference sequence). The CDR3 reads CSASSQGGTEAFF. The CDR3 nucleotides read TGCAGTGCTAGCTCACAGGGCGGCACTGAAGCTTTCTTT.

The rearrangement links TRBV20-1 to TRBJ1-4; a weak D match, TRBD1 (5 bases). The CDR3 is 13 residues long. From germline, CDR1 is DFQATT and CDR2 SNEGSKA (reference sequence). Trimming shortened V by 3 bases and J by 8 bases, and 13 bases separated the two germline ends. The CDR3 bases are TGCAGTGCTAGGCAGGGACGGGAAGAAAAACTGTTTTTT. Translating gives CSARQGREEKLFF.

This rearrangement joins TRBV6-5 to TRBJ2-1; D is undetermined. The CDR3 runs to 11 residues. Germline V gene data show CDR1 as MNHEY and CDR2 as SVGAGI. Trimming shortened V by 6 bases and J by 4 bases, and 4 bases separated the two germline ends. In DNA, the CDR3 is TGTGCCAGCAGGCGTTACAATGAGCAGTTCTTC. Its translation is CASRRYNEQFF.

The CDR3 reads CSAESGRVSYEQYF. CDR3 sequence (DNA): TGCAGTGCTGAAAGCGGCCGGGTCTCCTACGAGCAGTACTTC. The J gene is TRBJ2-7, the V gene TRBV20-1; a weak D match, TRBD2 (5 bases). The CDR3 contains 14 residues. Trimming removed 5 bases at V and 0 bases at J, with 14 bases between. Germline values: CDR1 DFQATT, CDR2 SNEGSKA (reference sequence).

This clonotype appeared a few times. J is TRBJ2-5 and V is TRBV20-1; D call uncertain. Trimming stripped 6 bases from V and 5 bases from J, with 16 bases between. The CDR3 extends over 13 amino acids. Germline V gene lookup returns CDR1 DFQATT and CDR2 SNEGSKA (reference sequence). DNA for the CDR3: TGCAGTGCGGATACACGGGCGGTGGAGACCCAGTACTTC. Amino acid sequence: CSADTRAVETQYF.

This sequence joins TRBV28 and TRBJ2-7; D unclear. V was trimmed by 5 bases and J by 5 bases, leaving 25 bases between them. Germline assignment: CDR1 MDHEN and CDR2 SYDVKM. This CDR3 contains 17 residues. The CDR3 nucleotides are TGTGCCAGCAGTCACCCCTTTGAGCTCCATGGGTCCCACGAGCAGTACTTC. Translated: CASSHPFELHGSHEQYF.

The rearrangement uses TRBV7-9 and TRBJ2-3; TRBD2 aligns across 11 bases. The CDR3 is 16 amino acids. J lost 2 bases, V lost 4 bases, and 5 bases had no gene match. Germline V gives CDR1 SEHNR, CDR2 FQNEAQ (reference sequence). CDR3 nucleotide sequence: TGTGCCAGCAGCTACCTAGCGGGAGGTACCACAGATACGCAGTATTTT. This codes for CASSYLAGGTTDTQYF.

This clonotype was recorded a few times. This chain connects TRBV20-1 to TRBJ2-7, with a possible D match to TRBD2 (6 bases). V lost 0 bases to trimming and J lost 4 bases, with 13 bases between them. This CDR3 has 14 residues. Germline CDR1 DFQATT, CDR2 SNEGSKA (reference sequence). The CDR3 region has the DNA TGCAGTGCTAGAGATCCGGGAGTTTGGTACGAGCAGTACTTC. Translated: CSARDPGVWYEQYF.

This clonotype showed up just a few times. CDR3 DNA sequence: TGTGCCAGCAGTTACTCGAGACTAAGCGGGAGGGCCGGGGAGCTGTTTTTT. Encoded protein: CASSYSRLSGRAGELFF. V gene TRBV6-5 combines with J gene TRBJ2-2, with TRBD2 matching 10 bases. There are 17 residues in the CDR3. Germline assignment: CDR1 MNHEY and CDR2 SVGAGI. Trimming at V came to 0 bases and at J to 6 bases, leaving 7 bases not matched to a gene.

The chain carries TRBV18 and TRBJ2-1; 7 bases are a match to TRBD2. Per germline, CDR1 KGHSH and CDR2 LQKENI. There are 16 residues in the CDR3. V shed 3 bases, J shed 6 bases, and the junction held 11 bases outside the gene matches. CDR3 in DNA: TGTGCCAGCTCACCGGCGACTAGGTCGGGGGGCAATGAGCAGTTCTTC. Translation: CASSPATRSGGNEQFF.

This clonotype showed up just a few times. This chain uses TRBV2 with TRBJ1-5; no clear D. Germline CDR1 reads SNHLY; CDR2 reads FYNNEI. CDR3 length: 16 amino acids. V gave up 9 bases and J gave up 6 bases, with 24 bases separating them. The CDR3 nucleotides are TGTGCCAGTGAAGGCATTGGAGAGTGGGTTGGTCAGCCCCAGCATTTT. Residues: CASEGIGEWVGQPQHF.

This clonotype was observed a few times. This chain links TRBV24-1 with TRBJ2-3; either TRBD1 or TRBD2 may fit D (6 bases each). The germline gives CDR1 KGHDR, CDR2 SFDVKD. V dropped 9 bases and J dropped 10 bases, with 13 bases sitting between them. The CDR3 loop spans 11 amino acids. In nucleotides, the CDR3 is TGTGCCACCGGAATCGGGGGCGCGCAGTATTTT. Protein sequence: CATGIGGAQYF.

The CDR3 DNA is TGCGCCAGCAGCCGAACCGGGACGTCCTACAATGAGCAGTTCTTC. Its translation: CASSRTGTSYNEQFF. The V gene is TRBV4-1, the J gene TRBJ2-1; D may correspond to TRBD1 or TRBD2 (5 bases each). CDR1 is MGHRA, CDR2 YSYEKL, per germline. This CDR3 contains 15 residues. V was trimmed by 4 bases and J by 1 base, leaving 11 bases between them.

This clonotype appeared a few times. The chain has TRBV7-9 and TRBJ2-3; no firm D call. V dropped 5 bases and J dropped 0 bases, with 6 bases sitting between them. The CDR3 length is 13 residues. Per germline, CDR1 SEHNR and CDR2 FQNEAQ (reference sequence). The CDR3 here is CASSPPSTDTQYF. The CDR3 DNA sequence: TGTGCCAGCAGCCCACCTAGCACAGATACGCAGTATTTT.

CDR3 coding DNA: TGTGCCAGCACCCCTCCCATGGAGGATACGCAGTATTTT. Residues: CASTPPMEDTQYF. This chain joins TRBV12-3 or TRBV12-4 and TRBJ2-3; D not certain. Trimming took off 7 bases at V and 6 bases at J, with 14 bases between the two ends. The CDR3 has 13 residues.

V and J are TRBV2 and TRBJ1-4, with 9 bases lining up with TRBD1. Unmatched junction bases numbered 3, after V lost 2 bases and J lost 5 bases. Per the germline V gene, CDR1 is SNHLY and CDR2 is FYNNEI. This CDR3 comprises 15 residues. The CDR3 loop reads CASSEWTGANEKLFF. CDR3 bases: TGTGCCAGCAGTGAATGGACAGGGGCGAATGAAAAACTGTTTTTT.

There are a few counts of this clonotype. The chain couples TRBV7-2 to TRBJ2-4, with TRBD2 identical over 7 bases. In germline, CDR1 is SGHTA, CDR2 FQGNSA. Trimming cost V 3 bases and J 5 bases; bases outside gene matches: 16. There are 18 residues in the CDR3. The CDR3 DNA reads TGTGCCAGCAGCTTCAATGGATGGGGGGAGGGCCTCGAAAACATTCAGTACTTC. This sequence encodes CASSFNGWGEGLENIQYF.

The chain uses TRBV28 and TRBJ2-3, with 7 nucleotides matching TRBD1. CDR1 and CDR2 from the germline V gene are MDHEN and SYDVKM. The CDR3 is made up of 16 amino acids. Germline trimming cut 5 bases from V and 2 bases from J; bases unmatched to any gene: 10. The CDR3 sequence: CASSIPRTGATDTQYF. The CDR3, as DNA: TGTGCCAGCAGTATACCTAGGACAGGCGCCACAGATACGCAGTATTTT.